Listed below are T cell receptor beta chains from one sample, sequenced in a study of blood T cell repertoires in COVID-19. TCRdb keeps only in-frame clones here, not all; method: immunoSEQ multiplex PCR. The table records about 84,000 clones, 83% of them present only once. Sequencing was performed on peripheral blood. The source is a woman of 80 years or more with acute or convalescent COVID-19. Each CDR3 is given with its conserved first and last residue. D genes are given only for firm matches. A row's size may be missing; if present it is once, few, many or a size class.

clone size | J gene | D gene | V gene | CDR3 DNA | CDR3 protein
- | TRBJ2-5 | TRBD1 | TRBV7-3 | TGTGCCAGCAGCTCTCAAAGACAGGGGGCGGGAGAGACCCAGTACTTC | CASSSQRQGAGETQYF
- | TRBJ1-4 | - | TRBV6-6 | TGTGCCAGCAGCTCGACAGAACTTAATGAAAAACTGTTTTTT | CASSSTELNEKLFF
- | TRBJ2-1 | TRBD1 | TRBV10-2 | TGCGCCAGCAGTGAGCCGGGACAGTACAATGAGCAGTTCTTC | CASSEPGQYNEQFF
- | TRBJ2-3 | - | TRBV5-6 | TGTGCCAGCAGCATACAGGGACCAGATACGCAGTATTTT | CASSIQGPDTQYF
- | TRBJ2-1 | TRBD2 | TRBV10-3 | TGTGCCATCAGTGGGGGACTAGCGGGAGGGCTTAGCACAGGTAATGAGCAGTTCTTC | CAISGGLAGGLSTGNEQFF
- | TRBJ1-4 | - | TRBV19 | TGTGCCAGTAGTATAGTAGTGAATGAAAAACTGTTTTTT | CASSIVVNEKLFF
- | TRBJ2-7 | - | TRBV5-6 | TGTGCCAGCAGTCAGGGGTACGAGCAGTACTTC | CASSQGYEQYF
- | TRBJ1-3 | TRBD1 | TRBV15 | TGTGCCACCAGCAGAGACCTTGGGGACAGATCTGTAAACACCATATATTTT | CATSRDLGDRSVNTIYF
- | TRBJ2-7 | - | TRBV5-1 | TGCGCCAGCAGCCCGGGGGACAGCTCCTACGAGCAGTACTTC | CASSPGDSSYEQYF
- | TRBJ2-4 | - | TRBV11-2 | TGTGCCAGCAGCCCACTACGGAGCAAAAACATTCAGTACTTC | CASSPLRSKNIQYF
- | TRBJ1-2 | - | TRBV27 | TGTGCCAGCAGTTTGAGAGGGTCCGGGGATGGCTACACCTTC | CASSLRGSGDGYTF
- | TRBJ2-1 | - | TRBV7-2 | TGTGCCAGCAGCTTGTCGCGGGCTTACAATGAGCAGTTCTTC | CASSLSRAYNEQFF
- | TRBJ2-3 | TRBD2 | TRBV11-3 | TGTGCCAGCAGCTCAGGGACTAGCGGGGCTACAGATACGCAGTATTTT | CASSSGTSGATDTQYF
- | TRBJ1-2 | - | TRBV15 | TGTGCCACCAGCAGCCCCCGGGACAAGTATTATGGCTACACCTTC | CATSSPRDKYYGYTF
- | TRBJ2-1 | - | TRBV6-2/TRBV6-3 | TGTGCCAGCAGCACCTGGGGCCGAACTTCCAATGAGCAGTTCTTC | CASSTWGRTSNEQFF
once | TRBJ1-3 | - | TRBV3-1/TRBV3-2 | TGTGCCAGCAGCCAGCGAGAATCTGGAAACACCATATATTTT | CASSQRESGNTIYF
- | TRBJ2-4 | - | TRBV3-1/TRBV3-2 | TGTGCCAGCAGCCAAGACCCAAGGGGGAGCGGCTTAGCCAAAAACATTCAGTACTTC | CASSQDPRGSGLAKNIQYF
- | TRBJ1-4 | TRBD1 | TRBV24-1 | TGTGCCACCAGTGACATGGACAGGGCAGGGGGGCCAACTAATGAAAAACTGTTTTTT | CATSDMDRAGGPTNEKLFF
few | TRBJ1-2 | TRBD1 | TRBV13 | TGTGCCAGCAGCCCCCCAACCCGGGACAGGGGGCTTGACTATGGCTACACCTTC | CASSPPTRDRGLDYGYTF
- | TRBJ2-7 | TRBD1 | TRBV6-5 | TGTGCCAGCAGTTACTCACAGGGGGCGGGCTACGAGCAGTACTTC | CASSYSQGAGYEQYF
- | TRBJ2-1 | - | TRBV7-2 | TGTGCCAGCAGCTTAGCAGTGTCGCCGGGCTACAATGAGCAGTTCTTC | CASSLAVSPGYNEQFF
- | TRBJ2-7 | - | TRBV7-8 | TGTGCCAGCAGCCCCGGCTACGAGCAGTACTTC | CASSPGYEQYF
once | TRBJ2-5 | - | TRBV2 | TGTGCCAGCCACCCAAAGGAGGGACAAGAGACCCAGTACTTC | CASHPKEGQETQYF
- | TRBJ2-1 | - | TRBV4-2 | TGTGCCAGCAGCCTCAGGGGGGTAGGGAATGAGCAGTTCTTC | CASSLRGVGNEQFF
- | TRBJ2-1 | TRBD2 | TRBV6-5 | TGTGCCAGCAGTTACGGGCTAGCGGGAGATTACAATGAGCAGTTCTTC | CASSYGLAGDYNEQFF
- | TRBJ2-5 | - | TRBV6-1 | TGTGCCAGCAGTGAAGCGGGGGTGGGGGCCGGAGAGACCCAGTACTTC | CASSEAGVGAGETQYF
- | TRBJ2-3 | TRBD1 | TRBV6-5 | TGTGCCAGCAGCCCCTTAGGGGGCAACACAGATACGCAGTATTTT | CASSPLGGNTDTQYF
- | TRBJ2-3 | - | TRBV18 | TGTGCCAGCTCACCTTCGGTCCTAGCTGTAGATACGCAGTATTTT | CASSPSVLAVDTQYF
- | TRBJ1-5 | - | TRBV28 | TGTGCCAGCAGTTTGGGGGGAACAGGAAATCAGCCCCAGCATTTT | CASSLGGTGNQPQHF
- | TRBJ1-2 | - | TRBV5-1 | TGCGCCAGCAGCTTGGAGGGGGTTGGCTACACCTTC | CASSLEGVGYTF
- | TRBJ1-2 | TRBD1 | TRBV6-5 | TGTGCCAGCAGTCAGGGACAGGGCTCCTACACCTTC | CASSQGQGSYTF
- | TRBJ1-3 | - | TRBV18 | TGTGCCAGCTCACTTTTGGACTCATCCGCTGGAAACACCATATATTTT | CASSLLDSSAGNTIYF
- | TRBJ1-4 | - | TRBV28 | TGTGCCAGCAGTTTAGAAACAGGGATCCGTGAAAAACTGTTTTTT | CASSLETGIREKLFF
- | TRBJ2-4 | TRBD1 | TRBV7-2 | TGTGCCAGCAGCTTCGGGACAGGGGAAAACATTCAGTACTTC | CASSFGTGENIQYF
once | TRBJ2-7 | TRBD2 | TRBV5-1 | TGCGCCAGCAGCTTGACTAGCGGGAGTGACGAGCAGTACTTC | CASSLTSGSDEQYF
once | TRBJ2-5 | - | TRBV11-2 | TGTGCCAGCAGCGTTAGGTACGGGTCCCAAGAGACCCAGTACTTC | CASSVRYGSQETQYF
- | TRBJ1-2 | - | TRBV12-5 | TGTGCTAGTGGTTCCCCCCCCGGGGGCTACACCTTC | CASGSPPGGYTF
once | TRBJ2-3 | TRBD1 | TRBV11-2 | TGTGCCAGCAGCTCGACAGGGCGTTCAGATACGCAGTATTTT | CASSSTGRSDTQYF
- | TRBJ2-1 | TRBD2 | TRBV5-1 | TGCGCCAGCAGCTTGGTGGGTCTAGCGGGTTACAATGAGCAGTTCTTC | CASSLVGLAGYNEQFF
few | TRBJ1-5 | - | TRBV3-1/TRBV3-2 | TGTGCCAGCAGCCAAGACCAGGGCAATCAGCCCCAGCATTTT | CASSQDQGNQPQHF